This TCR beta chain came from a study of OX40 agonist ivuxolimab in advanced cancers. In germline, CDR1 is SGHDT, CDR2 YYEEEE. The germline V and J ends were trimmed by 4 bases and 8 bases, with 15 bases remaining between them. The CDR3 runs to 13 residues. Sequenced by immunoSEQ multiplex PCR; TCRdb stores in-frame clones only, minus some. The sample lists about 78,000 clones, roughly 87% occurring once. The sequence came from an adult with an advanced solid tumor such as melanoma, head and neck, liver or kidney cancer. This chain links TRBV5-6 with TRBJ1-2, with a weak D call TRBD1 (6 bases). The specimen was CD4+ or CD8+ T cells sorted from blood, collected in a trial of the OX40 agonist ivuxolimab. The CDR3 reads CASSPRGGPGYTF. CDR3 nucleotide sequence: TGTGCCAGCAGCCCGCGTGGGGGGCCCGGCTACACCTTC.